This T cell receptor beta chain was captured in a study of beta chain features in type 1 diabetes (dated by TCRdb to the late 2010s). In terms of the full investigation: Mean age, gender distribution, total cell number and subset yield did not differ between patients and healthy donors. A total of approximately 100,000,000 sorted cells were examined across all samples, and the number of cells per subset was strongly correlated with RNA yield. Regulatory and stem cell-like memory subsets were isolated from only 8 patients and about 8 healthy donors, whereas naive and central memory subsets came from all 28 donors. The study compared TCRB repertoires of sorted circulating CD4+ T cell subsets between recently diagnosed type 1 diabetes patients and matched healthy donors.

The entire isolated RNA was reverse transcribed using the High Capacity cDNA Reverse Transcription Kit, and thus expressed TCRB transcripts were sequenced. Deep immunoSEQ sequencing was applied to naive, central memory and regulatory T cell samples, giving an average of about 3.6 million total reads per sample. After sorted cells were lysed in RLT buffer, RNA was extracted with DNase-treated RNeasy Micro or Mini kits, with the choice depending on cell number. Each cell subset was processed separately to prevent cross-contamination, with patient and healthy donor samples processed together. The immunoSEQ multiplex PCR was used to amplify TCRB sequences from cDNA, yielding 87-bp fragments that span the CDR3 region. The amplicons were sequenced using the Illumina HiSeq platform. In the paper's pipeline: PCR bias was corrected computationally using synthetic template baselines, and reads within Hamming distance 2 were collapsed, with unmergeable singletons discarded. Reads were aligned to IMGT to assign V, D and J genes, CDR3 length, and insertions or deletions at six rearrangement sites. Within each subset, clonotype counts were normalized to sorted cell number, after which true diversity and Gini coefficients were computed with the tcR R package. Repertoire sharing was quantified using the overlap coefficient calculated on TCRB nucleotide sequences. As a proxy for the pre-selection repertoire, out-of-frame TCRB sequences from naive cells were analyzed. In its TCRdb copy, this immuneACCESS table keeps in-frame sequences only and misses some clones. Where compared with another copy, unresolved V genes explain less than half of these, and the others have no known cause. V and J calls and clone size are copied from that table; D and trimming were computed from the DNA. A total of fewer than 350,000 clones appear in this sample, about 19% of them only once. Approximately 0.046% of the sample comes from the top ten.

Each donor gave one peripheral blood draw, averaging roughly 120 mL, which was collected into heparinised tubes. A BD FACSAria II was used to sort naive, central memory, regulatory and stem cell-like memory CD4+ T cells with a panel that included CD45RO, CCR7, CD25, CD127, CD95 and CD27. Purity was above 95% for every sorted population. PBMCs were isolated immediately by Lymphoprep density gradient centrifugation and stained directly without culture. Samples were stained and sorted in pairs, with one healthy donor and one patient per experiment, so that batch effects were minimized. Broader findings and caveats from the paper: HLA sub-analyses involved small numbers of individuals, so any influence of HLA type on TCRB rearrangement remained unresolved. Shorter templates might be favored by PCR, yet because patient and control samples were amplified and corrected together, any such skew would affect both groups equally. Because cDNA was sequenced instead of genomic DNA, activated cells with high expression could be over-represented, although the groups did not differ in activation or CD3 levels. Naive, central memory and regulatory TCRB repertoires appeared to be more similar among patients than among healthy donors. A moderate but significant shortening of TCRB CDR3 length was observed in type 1 diabetes patients in all four CD4+ subsets. At VDJ recombination sites, type 1 diabetes patients had fewer insertions and more deleted nucleotides, which implies abnormalities in thymic rearrangement.

This clone was seen a handful of times. No antigen is known for it. There are no base qualities to consult, and no much larger clone falls within one base. The source material was naive CD4+ T cells from blood. The cell subset or site label corresponds to: true naive CD4+ T cells. The clonotype originates from a young woman in good health.

The base sequence is TGTGCCAGCAGCTTGGGAATAGCGGGAGAGCCAGATACGCAGTATTTT. Its product reads: CASSLGIAGEPDTQYF. The chain was built from TRBV5-6 and TRBJ2-3, and 9 junction bases match TRBD2. There are 16 amino acids in the CDR3, from cysteine to phenylalanine inclusive. Only the CDR3 part of the read is kept: 48 bases, read in frame from the first base. CDR1 SGHDT and CDR2 YYEEEE were looked up in the germline V gene. Germline trimming: 0 bases from V, 4 bases from J; junction bases outside gene matches: 6. With the portions outside the CDR3 filled from the reference TRBV5-6 and TRBJ2-3 genes, the complete variable region becomes DAGVTQSPTHLIKTRGQQVTLRCSPKSGHDTVSWYQQALGQGPQFIFQYYEEEERQRGNFPDRFSGHQFPNYSSELNVNALLLGDSALYLCASSLGIAGEPDTQYFGPGTRLTVL.